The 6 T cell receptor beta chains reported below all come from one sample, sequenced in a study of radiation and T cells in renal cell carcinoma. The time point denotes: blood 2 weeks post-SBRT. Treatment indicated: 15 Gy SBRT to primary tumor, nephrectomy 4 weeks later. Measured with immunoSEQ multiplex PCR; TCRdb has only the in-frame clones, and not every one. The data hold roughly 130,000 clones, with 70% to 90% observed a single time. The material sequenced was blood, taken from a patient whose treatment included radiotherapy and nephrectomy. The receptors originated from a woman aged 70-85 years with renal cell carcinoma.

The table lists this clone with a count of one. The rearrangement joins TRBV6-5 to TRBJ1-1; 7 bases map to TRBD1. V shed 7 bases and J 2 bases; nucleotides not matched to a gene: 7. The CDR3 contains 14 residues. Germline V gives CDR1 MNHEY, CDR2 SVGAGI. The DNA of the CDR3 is TGTGCCAGCAAACTCCAGGGGGGTAACACTGAAGCTTTCTTT. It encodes CASKLQGGNTEAFF.

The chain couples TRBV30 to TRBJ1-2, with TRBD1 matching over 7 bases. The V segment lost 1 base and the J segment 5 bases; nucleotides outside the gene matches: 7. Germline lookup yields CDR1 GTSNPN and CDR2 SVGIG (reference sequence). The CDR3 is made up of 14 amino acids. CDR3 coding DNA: TGTGCCTGGAGTGAAGCCAGGGGGGGGTATGGCTACACCTTC. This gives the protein CAWSEARGGYGYTF.

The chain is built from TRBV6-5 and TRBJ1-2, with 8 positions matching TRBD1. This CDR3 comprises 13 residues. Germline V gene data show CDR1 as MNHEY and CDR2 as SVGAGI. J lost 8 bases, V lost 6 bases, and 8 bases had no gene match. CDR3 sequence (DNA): TGTGCCAGCAGCACTGGACAGGGATCCGGCTACACCTTC. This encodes CASSTGQGSGYTF.

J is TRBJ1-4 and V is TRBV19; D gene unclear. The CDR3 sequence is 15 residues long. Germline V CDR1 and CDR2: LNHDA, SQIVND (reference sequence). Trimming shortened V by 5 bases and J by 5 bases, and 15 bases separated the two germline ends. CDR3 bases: TGTGCCAGTAGTCCCTGGACGGGAGGAAATGAAAAACTGTTTTTT. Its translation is CASSPWTGGNEKLFF.

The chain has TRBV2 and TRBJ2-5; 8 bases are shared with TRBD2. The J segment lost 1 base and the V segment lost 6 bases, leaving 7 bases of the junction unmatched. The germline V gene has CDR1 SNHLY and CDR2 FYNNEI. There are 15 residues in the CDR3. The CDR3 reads CASRWSGGSQETQYF. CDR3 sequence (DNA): TGTGCCAGCAGGTGGAGCGGGGGAAGCCAAGAGACCCAGTACTTC.

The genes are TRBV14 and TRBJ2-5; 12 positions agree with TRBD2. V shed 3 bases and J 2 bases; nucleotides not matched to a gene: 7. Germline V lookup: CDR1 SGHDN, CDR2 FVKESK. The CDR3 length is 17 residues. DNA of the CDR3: TGTGCCAGCAGCCAGGGACAGACTAGCGGGAGACAAGAGACCCAGTACTTC. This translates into CASSQGQTSGRQETQYF.